This T cell receptor beta chain was recorded in a study of blood T cell repertoires in COVID-19. Study-wide background: The United States, Italy and Spain were the sources of the acute and convalescent COVID-19 samples. In each case, the material was cDNA or gDNA derived from T cells, B-cell-depleted T cells, or PBMCs.

The trim removed 5 bases at V and 14 bases at J, leaving 8 bases unmatched. The germline gives CDR1 SQVTM, CDR2 ANQGSEA. This CDR3 contains 11 residues. In the study's own analysis: Reference gene primer amplification in the assay estimated nucleated cell counts. Assay used: immunoSEQ multiplex PCR; TCRdb lists only in-frame clones, some missing. The V and J calls and the clone size are those of that table, but D and trimming were determined from the DNA. Here the sample spans more than 80,000 clones, 65% to 85% being singletons. Sequencing input: peripheral blood. V is TRBV29-1 and J is TRBJ2-1; 8 bases fit TRBD1. The origin of this receptor is a woman aged 80 or older with active or convalescent COVID-19. CDR3 nucleotides: TGCAGCGTTAACCAGGGACAGGACGAGTTCTTC. The encoded protein is CSVNQGQDEFF.